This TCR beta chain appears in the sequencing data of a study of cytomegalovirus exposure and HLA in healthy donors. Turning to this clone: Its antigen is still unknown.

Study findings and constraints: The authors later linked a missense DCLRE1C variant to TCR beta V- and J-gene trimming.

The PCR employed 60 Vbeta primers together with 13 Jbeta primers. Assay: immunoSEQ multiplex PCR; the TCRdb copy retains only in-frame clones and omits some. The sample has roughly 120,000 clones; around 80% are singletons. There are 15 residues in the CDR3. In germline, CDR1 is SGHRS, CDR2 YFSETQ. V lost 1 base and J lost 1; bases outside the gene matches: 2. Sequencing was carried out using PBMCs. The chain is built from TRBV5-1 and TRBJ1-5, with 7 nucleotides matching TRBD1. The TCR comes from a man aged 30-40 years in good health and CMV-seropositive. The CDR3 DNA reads TGCGCCAGCAGCTTGACAGGGGTCAGCAATCAGCCCCAGCATTTT. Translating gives CASSLTGVSNQPQHF. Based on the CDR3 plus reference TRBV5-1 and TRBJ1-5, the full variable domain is KAGVTQTPRYLIKTRGQQVTLSCSPISGHRSVSWYQQTPGQGLQFLFEYFSETQRNKGNFPGRFSGRQFSNSRSEMNVSTLELGDSALYLCASSLTGVSNQPQHFGDGTRLSIL.